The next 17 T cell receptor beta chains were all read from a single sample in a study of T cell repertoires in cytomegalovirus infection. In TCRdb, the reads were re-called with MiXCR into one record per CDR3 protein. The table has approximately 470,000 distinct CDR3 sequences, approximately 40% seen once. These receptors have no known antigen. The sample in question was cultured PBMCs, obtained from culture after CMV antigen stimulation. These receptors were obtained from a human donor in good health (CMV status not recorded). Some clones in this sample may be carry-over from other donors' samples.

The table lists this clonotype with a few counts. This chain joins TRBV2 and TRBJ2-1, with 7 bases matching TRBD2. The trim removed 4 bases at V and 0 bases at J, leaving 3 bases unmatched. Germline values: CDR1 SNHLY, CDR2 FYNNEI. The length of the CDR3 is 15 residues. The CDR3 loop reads CASSGGGSSYNEQFF. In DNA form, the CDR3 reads TGTGCCAGCAGTGGAGGCGGGAGCTCCTACAATGAGCAGTTCTTC.

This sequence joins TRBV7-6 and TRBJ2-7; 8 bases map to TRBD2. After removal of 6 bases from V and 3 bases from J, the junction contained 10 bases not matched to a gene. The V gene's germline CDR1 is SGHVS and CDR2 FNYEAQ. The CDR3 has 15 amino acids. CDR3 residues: CASRQSGRGGYEQYF. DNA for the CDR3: TGTGCCAGCAGACAAAGCGGGAGAGGGGGCTACGAGCAGTACTTC.

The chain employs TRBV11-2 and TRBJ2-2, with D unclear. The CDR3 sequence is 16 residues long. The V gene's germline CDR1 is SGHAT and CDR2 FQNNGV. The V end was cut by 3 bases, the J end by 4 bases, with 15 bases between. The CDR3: CASSLSRVELTGELFF. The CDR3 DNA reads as TGTGCCAGCAGCTTGAGTCGCGTGGAGCTCACCGGGGAGCTGTTTTTT.

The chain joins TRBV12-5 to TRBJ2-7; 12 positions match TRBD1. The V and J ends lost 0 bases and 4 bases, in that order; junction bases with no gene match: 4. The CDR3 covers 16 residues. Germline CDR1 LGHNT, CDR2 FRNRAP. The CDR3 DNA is TGTGCTAGTGGTTTGGTACCGGGACAGGGGGCTTACGAGCAGTACTTC. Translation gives CASGLVPGQGAYEQYF. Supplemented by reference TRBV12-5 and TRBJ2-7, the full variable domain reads DARVTQTPRHKVTEMGQEVTMRCQPILGHNTVFWYRQTMMQGLELLAYFRNRAPLDDSGMPKDRFSAEMPDATLATLKIQPSEPRDSAVYFCASGLVPGQGAYEQYFGPGTRLTVT.

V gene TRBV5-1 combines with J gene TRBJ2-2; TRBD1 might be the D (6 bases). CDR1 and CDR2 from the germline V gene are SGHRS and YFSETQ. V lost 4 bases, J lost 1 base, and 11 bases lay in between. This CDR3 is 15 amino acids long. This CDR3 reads CASSPRTVNTGELFF. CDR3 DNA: TGCGCCAGCAGCCCCCGGACAGTGAACACCGGGGAGCTGTTTTTT. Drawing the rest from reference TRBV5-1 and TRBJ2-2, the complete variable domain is KAGVTQTPRYLIKTRGQQVTLSCSPISGHRSVSWYQQTPGQGLQFLFEYFSETQRNKGNFPGRFSGRQFSNSRSEMNVSTLELGDSALYLCASSPRTVNTGELFFGEGSRLTVL.

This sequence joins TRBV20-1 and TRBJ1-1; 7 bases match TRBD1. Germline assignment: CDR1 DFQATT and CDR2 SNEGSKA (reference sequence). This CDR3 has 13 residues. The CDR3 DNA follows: TGCGACTTACAGGGGCGCCCGAACACTGAAGCTTTCTTT. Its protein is CDLQGRPNTEAFF.

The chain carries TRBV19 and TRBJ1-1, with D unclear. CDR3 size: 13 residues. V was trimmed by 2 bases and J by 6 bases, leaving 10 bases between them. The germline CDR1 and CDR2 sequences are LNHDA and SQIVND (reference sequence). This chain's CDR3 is CASSIYSGAEAFF. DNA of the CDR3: TGTGCCAGTAGTATATATTCCGGAGCTGAAGCTTTCTTT. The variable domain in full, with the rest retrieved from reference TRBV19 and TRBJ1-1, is DGGITQSPKYLFRKEGQNVTLSCEQNLNHDAMYWYRQDPGQGLRLIYYSQIVNDFQKGDIAEGYSVSREKKESFPLTVTSAQKNPTAFYLCASSIYSGAEAFFGQGTRLTVV.

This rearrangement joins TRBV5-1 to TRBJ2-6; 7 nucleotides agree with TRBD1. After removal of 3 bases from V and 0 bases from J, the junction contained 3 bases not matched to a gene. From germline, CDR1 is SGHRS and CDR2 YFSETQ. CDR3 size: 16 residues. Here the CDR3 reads CASSWGTVSGANVLTF. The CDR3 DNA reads TGCGCCAGCAGCTGGGGGACAGTCTCTGGGGCCAACGTCCTGACTTTC.

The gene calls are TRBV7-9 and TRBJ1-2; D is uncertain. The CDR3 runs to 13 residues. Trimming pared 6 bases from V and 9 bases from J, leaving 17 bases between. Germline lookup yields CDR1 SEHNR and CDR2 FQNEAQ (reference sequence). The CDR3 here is CASRPTAAFSYTF. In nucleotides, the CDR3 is TGTGCCAGCAGGCCCACCGCTGCCTTTAGCTACACCTTC.

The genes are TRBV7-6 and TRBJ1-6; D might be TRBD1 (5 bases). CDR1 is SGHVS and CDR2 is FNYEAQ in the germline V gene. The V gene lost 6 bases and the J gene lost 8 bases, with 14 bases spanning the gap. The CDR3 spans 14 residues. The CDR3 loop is CASSPHVGDSPLHF. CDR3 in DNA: TGTGCCAGCAGTCCACATGTGGGGGATTCACCCCTCCACTTT. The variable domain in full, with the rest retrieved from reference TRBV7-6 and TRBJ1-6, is GAGVSQSPRYKVTKRGQDVALRCDPISGHVSLYWYRQALGQGPEFLTYFNYEAQQDKSGLPNDRFSAERPEGSISTLTIQRTEQRDSAMYRCASSPHVGDSPLHFGNGTRLTVT.

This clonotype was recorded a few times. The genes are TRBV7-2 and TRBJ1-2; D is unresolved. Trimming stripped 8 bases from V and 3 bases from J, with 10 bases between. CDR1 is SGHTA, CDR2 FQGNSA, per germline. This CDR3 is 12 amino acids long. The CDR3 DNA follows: TGTGCCAGCGGGCCACGGGACTATGGCTACACCTTC. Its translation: CASGPRDYGYTF.

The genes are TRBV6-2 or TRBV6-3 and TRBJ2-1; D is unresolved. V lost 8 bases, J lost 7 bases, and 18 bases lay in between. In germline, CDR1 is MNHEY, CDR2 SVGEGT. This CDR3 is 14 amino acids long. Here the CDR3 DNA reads TGTGCCAGCCGCCCCAAGGGTCCTGGGAATGAGCAGTTCTTC. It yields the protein CASRPKGPGNEQFF.

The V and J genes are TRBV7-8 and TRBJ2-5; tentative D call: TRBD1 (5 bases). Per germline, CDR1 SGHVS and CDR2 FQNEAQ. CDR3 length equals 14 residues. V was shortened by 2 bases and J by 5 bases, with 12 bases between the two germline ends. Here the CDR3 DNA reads TGTGCCAGCAGCTTAAGGGGCCGGTGGGAGACCCAGTACTTC. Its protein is CASSLRGRWETQYF.

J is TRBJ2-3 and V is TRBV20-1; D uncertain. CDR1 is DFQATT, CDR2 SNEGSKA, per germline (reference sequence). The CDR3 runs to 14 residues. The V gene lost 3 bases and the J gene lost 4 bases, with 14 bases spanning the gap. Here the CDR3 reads CSASSLQTPDTQYF. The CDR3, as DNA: TGCAGTGCTAGCTCCCTTCAGACCCCAGATACGCAGTATTTT.

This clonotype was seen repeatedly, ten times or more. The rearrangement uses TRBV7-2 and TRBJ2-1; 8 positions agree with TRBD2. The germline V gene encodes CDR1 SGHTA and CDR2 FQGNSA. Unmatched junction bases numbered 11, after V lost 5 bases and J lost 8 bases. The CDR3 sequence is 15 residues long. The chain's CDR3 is CASSRHSGGVDEQFF. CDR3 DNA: TGTGCCAGCAGCCGCCACAGCGGGGGAGTGGATGAGCAGTTCTTC. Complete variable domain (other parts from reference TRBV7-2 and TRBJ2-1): GAGVSQSPSNKVTEKGKDVELRCDPISGHTALYWYRQSLGQGLEFLIYFQGNSAPDKSGLPSDRFSAERTGGSVSTLTIQRTQQEDSAVYLCASSRHSGGVDEQFFGPGTRLTVL.

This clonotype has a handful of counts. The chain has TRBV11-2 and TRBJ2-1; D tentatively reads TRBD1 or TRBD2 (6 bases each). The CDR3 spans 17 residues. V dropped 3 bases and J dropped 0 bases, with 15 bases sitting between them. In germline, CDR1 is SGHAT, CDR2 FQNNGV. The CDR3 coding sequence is TGTGCCAGCAGCTTGAGGGGGGCTATGAGCTCCTACAATGAGCAGTTCTTC. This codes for CASSLRGAMSSYNEQFF.

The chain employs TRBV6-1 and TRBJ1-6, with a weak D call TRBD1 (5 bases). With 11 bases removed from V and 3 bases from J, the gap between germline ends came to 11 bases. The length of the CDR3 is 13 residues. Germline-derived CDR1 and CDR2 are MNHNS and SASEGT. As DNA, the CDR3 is TGTGCCTGTCATAGGGGCTATAATTCACCCCTCCACTTT. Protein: CACHRGYNSPLHF.